Presented here are 18 T cell receptor beta chains from one specimen sequenced in a study of OX40 agonist ivuxolimab in advanced cancers. Produced via immunoSEQ multiplex PCR; TCRdb's table is partial and in-frame only. The table lists fewer than 95,000 clones, about 81% of them singletons. This specimen was CD4+ or CD8+ T cells sorted from blood, taken in a trial of the OX40 agonist ivuxolimab. These receptors were obtained from an adult with an advanced solid tumor such as melanoma, head and neck, liver or kidney cancer.

The CDR3 coding sequence is TGTGCCATCAGTGAGGCCTCTGGAAACACCATATATTTT. This codes for CAISEASGNTIYF. The rearrangement links TRBV10-3 to TRBJ1-3; D is unclear. Germline lookup yields CDR1 ENHRY and CDR2 SYGVKD. The CDR3 extends over 13 amino acids. V lost 2 bases and J lost 0, with 2 bases in between.

In its sample, this clone was seen a few times. V and J are TRBV7-9 and TRBJ1-2; no reliable D call. Germline V gene data show CDR1 as SEHNR and CDR2 as FQNEAQ (reference sequence). The length of the CDR3 is 15 residues. Trimming cost V 5 bases and J 5 bases, with 18 bases left between them. DNA for the CDR3: TGTGCCAGCAGCCACCCGGGCCTCCGACTATATGGCTACACCTTC. Translation: CASSHPGLRLYGYTF.

The genes are TRBV10-3 and TRBJ2-3; tentative D call: TRBD2 (5 bases). Trimming shortened V by 3 bases and J by 10 bases, and 8 bases separated the two germline ends. The CDR3 is made up of 11 amino acids. Germline loops: CDR1 ENHRY, CDR2 SYGVKD. CDR3 coding DNA: TGTGCCATCAGTGACCGGGATGCGCAGTATTTT. Translating gives CAISDRDAQYF.

The chain has TRBV19 and TRBJ1-5; 8 bases match TRBD1. This CDR3 contains 13 residues. J lost 5 bases, V lost 5 bases, and 2 bases had no gene match. The germline V gene has CDR1 LNHDA and CDR2 SQIVND (reference sequence). The CDR3 DNA sequence: TGTGCCAGTAGTCTGACAGGGGATCAGCCCCAGCATTTT. Protein sequence: CASSLTGDQPQHF.

The chain uses TRBV29-1 and TRBJ1-5; TRBD1 is a possible D gene (6 bases). Trimming stripped 4 bases from V and 0 bases from J, with 7 bases between. Per germline, CDR1 SQVTM and CDR2 ANQGSEA. This CDR3 spans 13 amino acids. CDR3 region: CSVARGSNQPQHF. In DNA form, the CDR3 reads TGCAGCGTTGCCAGGGGTAGCAATCAGCCCCAGCATTTT.

This chain links TRBV27 with TRBJ2-3; TRBD2 agrees at 9 bases. CDR3 length: 15 amino acids. With 3 bases clipped from V and 2 bases from J, the junction kept 3 bases outside the gene matches. Looked up from germline, CDR1 is MNHEY and CDR2 is SMNVEV (reference sequence). The CDR3 sequence is CASSFSGSFTDTQYF. CDR3 nucleotides: TGTGCCAGCAGTTTTAGCGGGAGCTTCACAGATACGCAGTATTTT.

This clone was recorded only once. The chain employs TRBV9 and TRBJ1-3; D call uncertain. The CDR3 length is 18 residues. CDR1 and CDR2 from the germline V gene are SGDLS and YYNGEE. The V gene lost 0 bases and the J gene lost 3 bases, with 19 bases spanning the gap. CDR3 bases: TGTGCCAGCAGCGTAGAGGTTTTCAGGCCCGCGGGTGGAAACACCATATATTTT. Amino acid sequence: CASSVEVFRPAGGNTIYF. Looking up the rest from reference TRBV9 and TRBJ1-3 gives the full variable domain: DSGVTQTPKHLITATGQRVTLRCSPRSGDLSVYWYQQSLDQGLQFLIQYYNGEERAKGNILERFSAQQFPDLHSELNLSSLELGDSALYFCASSVEVFRPAGGNTIYFGEGSWLTVV.

The V gene is TRBV11-1, the J gene TRBJ1-1; D is unclear. CDR1 and CDR2 from the germline V gene are SGHAT and FQDESV (reference sequence). V lost 3 bases and J lost 1, with 6 bases in between. The CDR3 extends over 13 amino acids. The DNA for the CDR3 is TGTGCCAGCAGCTTTCCGGGGAACACTGAAGCTTTCTTT. Translating gives CASSFPGNTEAFF.

J is TRBJ2-1 and V is TRBV9; D is uncertain. CDR3 size: 14 residues. Germline V gives CDR1 SGDLS, CDR2 YYNGEE. Trimming removed 2 bases from V and 3 bases from J, with 9 bases in between. The CDR3 is CASSVGRFYNEQFF. The CDR3 coding sequence is TGTGCCAGCAGCGTGGGCAGATTCTACAATGAGCAGTTCTTC.

The chain couples TRBV6-5 to TRBJ2-2; D possibly corresponds to TRBD1 (7 bases). Trimming left V 6 bases short and J 6 bases short, with 17 bases between. The germline gives CDR1 MNHEY, CDR2 SVGAGI. The CDR3 runs to 15 residues. CDR3 residues: CASSLQGGRSGELFF. The CDR3 DNA sequence: TGTGCCAGCAGCCTTCAGGGGGGCAGGTCCGGGGAGCTGTTTTTT.

The chain carries TRBV11-2 and TRBJ2-3; D is perhaps TRBD2 (6 bases). Trimming stripped 5 bases from V and 4 bases from J, with 7 bases between. Per germline, CDR1 SGHAT and CDR2 FQNNGV. This CDR3 contains 12 residues. CDR3 nucleotides: TGTGCCAGCAGCGGGACTTCAGATACGCAGTATTTT. Translated, it gives CASSGTSDTQYF.

This clone has a handful of counts. The rearrangement joins TRBV18 to TRBJ1-2; D is undetermined. Trimming shortened V by 3 bases and J by 8 bases, and 13 bases separated the two germline ends. Germline CDR1 and CDR2: KGHSH and LQKENI. The CDR3 covers 13 residues. CDR3 amino acids: CASSPTQLEGYTF. In DNA form, the CDR3 reads TGTGCCAGCTCACCTACTCAATTGGAGGGCTACACCTTC. The full variable domain, with the rest looked up from reference TRBV18 and TRBJ1-2, is NAGVMQNPRHLVRRRGQEARLRCSPMKGHSHVYWYRQLPEEGLKFMVYLQKENIIDESGMPKERFSAEFPKEGPSILRIQQVVRGDSAAYFCASSPTQLEGYTFGSGTRLTVV.

The V gene is TRBV7-6, the J gene TRBJ2-3; D is undetermined. CDR1 and CDR2 (germline): SGHVS, FNYEAQ. The CDR3 contains 18 residues. Trimming cost V 3 bases and J 2 bases, with 21 bases left between them. CDR3 region: CASSFRRAGQVITDTQYF. CDR3 DNA sequence: TGTGCCAGCAGCTTTCGACGTGCTGGCCAAGTGATCACAGATACGCAGTATTTT.

The chain couples TRBV6-1 to TRBJ2-7; D unresolved. Trimming took 0 bases from V and 4 from J, leaving 7 bases between them. Per the germline V gene, CDR1 is MNHNS and CDR2 is SASEGT. The CDR3 consists of 13 residues. Here the CDR3 DNA reads TGTGCCAGCAGTGAAGCTCGCGTTTACGAGCAGTACTTC. Its protein product is CASSEARVYEQYF.

Concerning this clone itself: An end of the junction does not agree with germline; a read error may underlie this. This sequence joins TRBV10-2 and TRBJ1-3; D is uncertain. The CDR3 extends over 12 amino acids. Germline CDR1 is WSHSY and CDR2 is SAAADI. The CDR3 DNA is TGCGCCAGCAATGAGGGTAGAAACACCATATATTTT. Translation gives CASNEGRNTIYF.

This chain links TRBV25-1 with TRBJ1-6; no clear D gene. CDR1 and CDR2 from the germline V gene are MGHDK and SYGVNS. The CDR3 loop spans 15 amino acids. Trimming pared 0 bases from V and 15 bases from J, leaving 18 bases between. CDR3 sequence: CASSEYQLRDQRLHF. The CDR3 nucleotides are TGTGCCAGCAGTGAATATCAGCTGCGGGATCAGCGCCTCCACTTT.

The rearrangement uses TRBV7-2 and TRBJ2-3; D call uncertain. The CDR3 contains 13 residues. Deletions cut 1 base from V and 3 bases from J, with 5 bases between. Germline V CDR1 and CDR2: SGHTA, FQGNSA. The chain's CDR3 is CASSLGITDTQYF. For the CDR3, the DNA is TGTGCCAGCAGCTTAGGAATTACAGATACGCAGTATTTT.

The chain has TRBV27 and TRBJ1-2; 8 bases map to TRBD1. V gave up 3 bases and J gave up 8 bases; unmatched junction bases: 8. This CDR3 comprises 14 residues. In germline, CDR1 is MNHEY, CDR2 SMNVEV (reference sequence). The DNA of the CDR3 is TGTGCCAGCAGTTTTGGGCAGGGGGCAGGAGGCTACACCTTC. Its protein product is CASSFGQGAGGYTF.